This TCR beta chain was captured in a study of control samples from healthy donors and cancer patients. Sequencing was performed with immunoSEQ multiplex PCR; in TCRdb, only in-frame clones are kept and a portion is missing. This sample has around 130,000 clones; approximately 91% occur once, and the top ten carry 3% to 3.5%. This CDR3 contains 16 residues. The germline V gene has CDR1 SGHRS and CDR2 YFSETQ. V shed 0 bases, J shed 2 bases, and the junction held 3 bases outside the gene matches. The receptor's source is a man aged 50-60 years in good health. J is TRBJ2-2 and V is TRBV5-1; TRBD2 aligns across 8 bases. Sequenced: blood. CDR3 amino acids: CASSLVLAGNTGELFF. The CDR3 nucleotides read TGCGCCAGCAGCTTGGTCCTAGCGGGCAACACCGGGGAGCTGTTTTTT.